This entry lists 10 T cell receptor beta chains sequenced from one sample in a study of T cell responses to AZD1222 COVID-19 vaccine. Clones were read by immunoSEQ multiplex PCR, and TCRdb kept only the in-frame ones, dropping some. This table holds approximately 110,000 clones, over 75% found once. The sample consisted of peripheral blood, taken on day 0 of AZD1222 vaccination. The receptors originated from an adult in good health.

J is TRBJ1-2 and V is TRBV5-6; no firm D call. Germline CDR1 and CDR2: SGHDT and YYEEEE. The CDR3 spans 12 residues. V gave up 0 bases and J gave up 8 bases, with 8 bases separating them. The CDR3 reads CASSLGAFGYTF. In nucleotides, the CDR3 is TGTGCCAGCAGCTTGGGTGCGTTCGGCTACACCTTC.

The genes are TRBV19 and TRBJ1-1; D possibly corresponds to TRBD1 (5 bases). V dropped 1 base and J dropped 6 bases, with 12 bases sitting between them. Per germline, CDR1 LNHDA and CDR2 SQIVND (reference sequence). The CDR3 loop spans 14 amino acids. CDR3 loop: CASSIAPGGAEAFF. CDR3 in DNA: TGTGCCAGTAGTATAGCCCCGGGGGGAGCTGAAGCTTTCTTT.

This clone was recorded a few times. The J gene is TRBJ2-7, the V gene TRBV6-2 or TRBV6-3; 8 positions match TRBD1. J was trimmed by 8 bases and V by 2 bases; bases with no gene match: 5. Germline-derived CDR1 and CDR2 are MNHEY and SVGEGT. The CDR3 has 13 residues. The CDR3: CASSYNDRGKQYF. The DNA of the CDR3 is TGTGCCAGCAGTTACAATGACAGGGGTAAGCAGTACTTC.

The rearrangement uses TRBV5-1 and TRBJ2-3; 12 bases align to TRBD2. Per the germline V gene, CDR1 is SGHRS and CDR2 is YFSETQ. V shed 4 bases and J 6 bases; nucleotides not matched to a gene: 9. CDR3 length: 16 residues. CDR3 residues: CASSPGLAGSGDTQYF. The CDR3 nucleotides are TGCGCCAGCAGCCCCGGACTAGCGGGATCGGGGGATACGCAGTATTTT.

This clone showed up just once. The chain has TRBV29-1 and TRBJ1-2; possible D gene TRBD1, 6 bases. V lost 3 bases to trimming and J lost 1 base, with 21 bases between them. Per germline, CDR1 SQVTM and CDR2 ANQGSEA. This CDR3 comprises 17 residues. For the CDR3, the DNA is TGCAGCGTTGAGTCCGGGACACCCTCAGAAAGTAACTATGGCTACACCTTC. Residues: CSVESGTPSESNYGYTF.

DNA for the CDR3: TGTGCCAGCAGACTACGACAAATGGGGTTTACTGAAGCTTTCTTT. Translation gives CASRLRQMGFTEAFF. This rearrangement joins TRBV6-5 to TRBJ1-1, with no clear D. Between the trimmed V and J ends, which lost 6 bases and 5 bases, there was a span of 19 bases. Germline V lookup: CDR1 MNHEY, CDR2 SVGAGI. The CDR3 runs 15 residues.

V usage is TRBV7-8 and J usage is TRBJ2-4, with 8 bases fitting TRBD2. This CDR3 has 15 amino acids. Germline V gene data show CDR1 as SGHVS and CDR2 as FQNEAQ. V lost 3 bases and J lost 1; bases outside the gene matches: 2. CDR3 protein: CASSFGGGAKNIQYF. CDR3 bases: TGTGCCAGCAGCTTCGGCGGGGGGGCCAAAAACATTCAGTACTTC.

The table lists this clone with a few counts. Other DNA sequences in this sample translate to the same CDR3. V and J are TRBV7-3 and TRBJ2-3; 8 bases are a match to TRBD2. The V segment lost 3 bases and the J segment 4 bases; nucleotides outside the gene matches: 12. Germline V gene data show CDR1 as SGHTA and CDR2 as FQGTGA. CDR3 length: 17 residues. CDR3: CASSFLGAGGRSDTQYF. The CDR3 nucleotides are TGTGCCAGCAGCTTCCTAGGGGCGGGGGGCAGGTCAGATACGCAGTATTTT.

The chain has TRBV29-1 and TRBJ1-2, with 8 nucleotides matching TRBD1. The germline V gene has CDR1 SQVTM and CDR2 ANQGSEA. CDR3 length: 12 residues. The ends lost 4 bases at V and 4 bases at J; junction bases unmatched: 2. The CDR3 DNA sequence: TGCAGCGTTGCAGGGGGCGGCTATGGCTACACCTTC. Translation: CSVAGGGYGYTF.

The genes are TRBV4-3 and TRBJ2-1; 7 nucleotides align to TRBD2. This CDR3 contains 16 residues. The V gene end was trimmed by 4 bases and the J gene end by 7 bases; junction bases not matched to a gene: 13. The germline V gene has CDR1 LGHNA and CDR2 YSLEER. The CDR3 region has the DNA TGCGCCAGCAGCCCCTATGGCGGGAGTGTAGTAAATGAGCAGTTCTTC. Translating it yields CASSPYGGSVVNEQFF.